The rows below give T cell receptor beta chains drawn from one sample of a study of T cell responses to AZD1222 COVID-19 vaccine. TCRdb's copy holds only in-frame clones and misses some; the assay was immunoSEQ multiplex PCR. The sample shows about 110,000 clones, approximately 94% of them seen only once. The starting material was peripheral blood, obtained 28 days after the second AZD1222 dose. The receptors stem from an adult who received the AZD1222 COVID-19 vaccine. CDR3s include the opening cysteine and the closing phenylalanine or tryptophan. A D gene is named only where the DNA matches it firmly. Clone size appears in some rows only: once, few, many, or a class for an expanded clone.

v_gene	abundance	j_gene	d_gene	CDR3aa	CDR3nt
TRBV27	NA	TRBJ1-1	NA	CASSPLRTGNTEAFF	TGTGCCAGCAGCCCCCTTAGGACGGGGAACACTGAAGCTTTCTTT
TRBV6-1	NA	TRBJ1-2	TRBD1	CASSGGGTGGFLSGYTF	TGTGCCAGCAGTGGAGGGGGGACAGGGGGGTTCCTAAGTGGCTACACCTTC
TRBV19	NA	TRBJ2-2	NA	CASSPVTPGELFF	TGTGCCAGTAGTCCCGTTACCCCCGGGGAGCTGTTTTTT
TRBV19	NA	TRBJ1-3	NA	CASSLQGHRNTIYF	TGTGCCAGTAGTCTTCAGGGGCACCGAAACACCATATATTTT
TRBV18	NA	TRBJ1-5	NA	CASSHRLPDRHNQPQHF	TGTGCCAGCTCACACCGACTACCTGACAGGCACAATCAGCCCCAGCATTTT
TRBV7-2	NA	TRBJ2-3	TRBD1	CASSLTRQGPDTQYF	TGTGCCAGCAGCTTAACAAGACAGGGGCCAGATACGCAGTATTTT
TRBV29-1	once	TRBJ1-2	TRBD1	CSANGQGSANYGYTF	TGCAGCGCAAATGGACAGGGCTCAGCTAACTATGGCTACACCTTC
TRBV28	NA	TRBJ1-4	TRBD1	CASTLSGTGYEKLFF	TGTGCCAGCACACTGTCTGGGACAGGTTATGAAAAACTGTTTTTT
TRBV2	NA	TRBJ1-6	TRBD1	CASSLGTGGNSPLHF	TGTGCCAGCAGTTTAGGGACAGGGGGTAATTCACCCCTCCACTTT
TRBV6-5	NA	TRBJ2-4	NA	CASSYGGTKNIQYF	TGTGCCAGCAGTTACGGGGGTACCAAAAACATTCAGTACTTC
TRBV18	NA	TRBJ1-1	TRBD1	CASSPADRANTEAFF	TGTGCCAGCTCACCCGCGGACAGGGCGAACACTGAAGCTTTCTTT